This entry lists 8 T cell receptor beta chains sequenced from one sample in a study of T cell repertoires in ileal Crohn's disease. Clones were read by immunoSEQ multiplex PCR, and TCRdb kept only the in-frame ones, dropping some. The table lists 2,000 to 2,500 clones, around 80% of them singletons, with 11% in the top ten. Material: ileal tissue. All receptors come from an adult with Crohn's disease.

This clone was counted a few times. The chain links TRBV19 to TRBJ1-6; D is perhaps TRBD1 (6 bases). Germline V lookup: CDR1 LNHDA, CDR2 SQIVND (reference sequence). The CDR3 extends over 14 amino acids. V dropped 9 bases and J dropped 5 bases, with 14 bases sitting between them. The CDR3 region has the DNA TGTGCCAGCAGGGGACGGGGTAATAATTCACCCCTCCACTTT. Protein: CASRGRGNNSPLHF.

The V call is TRBV7-2, the J call TRBJ2-7; a weak D match, TRBD1 (5 bases). Trimming pared 1 base from V and 2 bases from J, leaving 12 bases between. CDR1 is SGHTA and CDR2 is FQGNSA in the germline V gene. The CDR3 totals 15 residues. CDR3 region: CASSLVVQATYEQYF. The CDR3 DNA reads TGTGCCAGCAGCTTAGTCGTACAGGCTACCTACGAGCAGTACTTC.

About this clone itself: Other DNA sequences from this sample encode an identical CDR3 as well. The chain joins TRBV7-9 to TRBJ1-4; perhaps TRBD1 as D (6 bases). Trimming cost V 2 bases and J 5 bases, with 9 bases left between them. Germline V gene data show CDR1 as SEHNR and CDR2 as FQNEAQ (reference sequence). The CDR3 runs to 14 residues. The CDR3 DNA sequence: TGTGCCAGCAGCTTAAGGCAGGGGAATGAAAAACTGTTTTTT. Translated, it gives CASSLRQGNEKLFF.

The chain joins TRBV9 to TRBJ2-5, with TRBD1 identical over 7 bases. V lost 4 bases to trimming and J lost 2 bases; unmatched junction nucleotides: 8. The CDR3 extends over 15 amino acids. Germline loops: CDR1 SGDLS, CDR2 YYNGEE. CDR3 sequence reads: CASSLGTATQETQYF. CDR3 in DNA: TGTGCCAGCAGCCTCGGGACAGCGACTCAAGAGACCCAGTACTTC. The complete variable domain, with remaining parts taken from reference TRBV9 and TRBJ2-5, reads DSGVTQTPKHLITATGQRVTLRCSPRSGDLSVYWYQQSLDQGLQFLIQYYNGEERAKGNILERFSAQQFPDLHSELNLSSLELGDSALYFCASSLGTATQETQYFGPGTRLLVL.

This clone was observed a handful of times. The chain employs TRBV6-6 and TRBJ1-5; a weak D match, TRBD1 (6 bases). Germline lookup yields CDR1 MNHNY and CDR2 SVGAGI (reference sequence). CDR3 length equals 13 residues. Trimming left V 6 bases short and J 6 bases short, with 12 bases between. This CDR3 reads CASRLRGGQPQHF. The CDR3 region has the DNA TGTGCCAGCAGACTCAGGGGTGGTCAGCCCCAGCATTTT.

The DNA for the CDR3 is TGTGCCAGCAGCGTAGCTTTCGGGCTAGCGGGTGAAGAGACCCAGTACTTC. Its translation is CASSVAFGLAGEETQYF. The chain employs TRBV9 and TRBJ2-5; 8 bases align to TRBD2. The V and J ends lost 0 bases and 3 bases, in that order; junction bases with no gene match: 10. The length of the CDR3 is 17 residues. Looked up from germline, CDR1 is SGDLS and CDR2 is YYNGEE.

The CDR3 loop reads CASSLTTGGPAGNTIYF. The CDR3 coding sequence is TGTGCCAGCAGTTTAACGACAGGGGGCCCAGCAGGAAACACCATATATTTT. The gene calls are TRBV28 and TRBJ1-3, with 10 positions matching TRBD1. Germline V gene data show CDR1 as MDHEN and CDR2 as SYDVKM. Unmatched junction bases numbered 8, after V lost 2 bases and J lost 4 bases. The CDR3 runs to 17 residues.

The CDR3 nucleotides are TGTGCCAGCACGGACAGGGGGCTGGGCGAGCAGTACTTC. This codes for CASTDRGLGEQYF. The J gene is TRBJ2-7, the V gene TRBV25-1, with 11 bases lining up with TRBD1. Germline V lookup: CDR1 MGHDK, CDR2 SYGVNS. The CDR3 runs 13 residues. J lost 6 bases, V lost 7 bases, and 5 bases had no gene match.